Many counts were recorded for the clone carrying this T cell receptor beta chain. The data originate from a study of Graves' ophthalmopathy and Graves' hyperthyroidism. The TCR beta CDR3 regions underwent amplification from RNA transcripts. Second-round multiplex PCR followed a first-round RT-PCR using HTBI primers. TCRdb re-called the multiplex PCR reads through MiXCR, storing one row per CDR3 protein. This table has over 450,000 distinct CDR3 sequences, about 15% appearing once. The length of the CDR3 is 12 residues. Germline V gives CDR1 MNHNS, CDR2 SASEGT. V was trimmed by 1 base and J by 10 bases, leaving 8 bases between them.

The sequenced sample consisted of blood. The chain couples TRBV6-1 to TRBJ1-5; D not certain. The source is a woman aged 25 to 45 with Graves' ophthalmopathy. The CDR3 DNA is TGTGCCAGCAGTGAAGGGAGGCGACCCCAGCATTTT. Protein sequence: CASSEGRRPQHF.